This entry lists 7 T cell receptor beta chains sequenced from one sample in a study of blood T cells in healthy people across ages. Next came a second PCR, run for roughly 6 to 11 cycles, which used a sample-barcoded 5' primer along with a J-beta primer mix. TCRdb re-called the 5' RACE reads with MiXCR, one entry per CDR3 protein. Among about 1.1 million distinct CDR3 sequences listed, around two fifths were seen once. The sample taken for sequencing was blood. The source is a man between 18 and 29 years old in good health.

This clonotype has only a few counts. V is TRBV20-1 and J is TRBJ2-3, with 10 bases fitting TRBD2. CDR3 length equals 14 residues. Per the germline V gene, CDR1 is DFQATT and CDR2 is SNEGSKA (reference sequence). This CDR3 is CRVAGGTSTDTQYF. DNA for the CDR3: TGCAGGGTAGCGGGGGGAACTAGCACAGATACGCAGTATTTT.

This clonotype came up a few times. This sequence joins TRBV28 and TRBJ2-7; 13 bases are shared with TRBD2. V shed 2 bases and J 2 bases; nucleotides not matched to a gene: 6. The V gene's germline CDR1 is MDHEN and CDR2 SYDVKM. The CDR3 contains 17 residues. The CDR3 DNA reads TGTGCCAGCAGTTTAACAGCGGGACTAGCGGGGACCTACGAGCAGTACTTC. It specifies CASSLTAGLAGTYEQYF.

This clonotype occurred many times. The chain couples TRBV6-2 or TRBV6-3 to TRBJ2-7; D not certain. Germline V CDR1 and CDR2: MNHEY, SVGEGT. This CDR3 has 12 amino acids. The V end lost 6 bases, the J end lost 3 bases, and 9 bases lay between the germline ends. The CDR3 sequence: CASRNPLYEQYF. DNA for the CDR3: TGTGCCAGCAGAAACCCCCTCTACGAGCAGTACTTC.

The CDR3 reads CASSLFGQGANEQFF. The CDR3 DNA is TGTGCCAGCAGCTTATTTGGACAGGGGGCAAATGAGCAGTTCTTC. The chain joins TRBV7-2 to TRBJ2-1; 11 bases agree with TRBD1. The V and J ends lost 2 bases and 7 bases, in that order; junction bases with no gene match: 4. Looked up from germline, CDR1 is SGHTA and CDR2 is FQGNSA. The CDR3 is made up of 15 amino acids.

This clonotype has just a few counts. The V and J genes are TRBV4-1 and TRBJ2-2; 10 bases map to TRBD2. Germline CDR1 MGHRA, CDR2 YSYEKL. Trimming removed 3 bases from V and 4 bases from J; junction bases left unmatched: 8. The CDR3 has 17 residues. The CDR3 DNA sequence: TGCGCCAGCAGCCACCCTTATTTAGCGGGGGGCACCGGGGAGCTGTTTTTT. The encoded protein is CASSHPYLAGGTGELFF.

This clonotype was found once. V usage is TRBV28 and J usage is TRBJ2-2; TRBD1 agrees at 9 bases. This CDR3 is 16 amino acids long. With V trimmed by 6 bases and J by 3 bases, 8 bases remained unmatched. Germline loops: CDR1 MDHEN, CDR2 SYDVKM. The CDR3 region has the DNA TGTGCCAGCAGCTTCCGACAGGGGGTGGACACCGGGGAGCTGTTTTTT. It yields the protein CASSFRQGVDTGELFF.

This clonotype has a handful of counts. This chain links TRBV7-2 with TRBJ2-1; 7 bases align to TRBD1. Trimming took 1 base from V and 8 from J; bases not matched to a gene: 5. Germline loops: CDR1 SGHTA, CDR2 FQGNSA. The CDR3 length is 14 residues. The CDR3 sequence: CASSLDRGSDEQFF. CDR3 nucleotide sequence: TGTGCCAGCAGCTTAGACAGGGGAAGCGATGAGCAGTTCTTC.